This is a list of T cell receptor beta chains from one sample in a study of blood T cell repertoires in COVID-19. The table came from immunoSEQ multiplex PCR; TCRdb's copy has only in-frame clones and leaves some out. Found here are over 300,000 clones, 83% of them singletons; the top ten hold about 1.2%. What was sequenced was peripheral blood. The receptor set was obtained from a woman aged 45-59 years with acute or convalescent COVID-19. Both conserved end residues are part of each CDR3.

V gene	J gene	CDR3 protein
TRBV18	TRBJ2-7	CASSPNYEQYF
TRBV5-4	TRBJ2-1	CASSRTSGGAEAYEQFF
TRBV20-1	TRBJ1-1	CSASYRVMNTEAFF
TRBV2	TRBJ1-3	CASSVTGISGNTIYF
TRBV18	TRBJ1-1	CASSTAMNTEAFF
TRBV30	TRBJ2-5	CAWSVGGVQETQYF
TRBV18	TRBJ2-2	CASSLGTANTGELFF
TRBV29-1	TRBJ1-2	CSADRGSYGYTF
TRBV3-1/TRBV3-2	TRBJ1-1	CASIPARGGSTEAFF
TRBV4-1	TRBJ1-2	CASSQTDNYGYTF
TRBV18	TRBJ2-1	CASSPGTSINEQFF
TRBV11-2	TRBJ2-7	CASSDSLDYEQYF
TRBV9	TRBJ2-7	CASSAGDSYEQYF
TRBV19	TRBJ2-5	CASSIVTPRASTSGIQETQYF
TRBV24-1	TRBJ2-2	CATSDAVGELFF
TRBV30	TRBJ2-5	CAWSASGIQETQYF
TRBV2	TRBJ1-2	CASSERGQGAVGYTF
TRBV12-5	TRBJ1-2	CASGTTGQGLGYGYTF
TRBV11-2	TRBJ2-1	CASSVLPGLALNNEQFF
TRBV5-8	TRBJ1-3	CASSFLFSGNTIYF
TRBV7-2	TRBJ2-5	CASSVSGAAQYF
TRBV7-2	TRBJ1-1	CASSLEGAGTEAFF
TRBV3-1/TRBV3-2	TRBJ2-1	CASSQEERGGQFF
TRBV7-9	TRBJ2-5	CASSLGGQLMTQYF
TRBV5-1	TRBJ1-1	CASSLSPGNTEAFF
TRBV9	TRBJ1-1	CASSATTVNTEAFF
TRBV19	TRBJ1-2	CASSIRGEGGYTF
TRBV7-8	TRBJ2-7	CASSLEAGISYEQYF
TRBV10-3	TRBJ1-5	CAISLGGSNQPQHF
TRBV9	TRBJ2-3	CASSSFDTQYF
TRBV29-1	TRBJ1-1	CSVGEGVVNTEAFF
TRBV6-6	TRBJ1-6	CASSYGEGMAPLHF
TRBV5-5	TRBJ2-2	CASSLLQGDTGELFF
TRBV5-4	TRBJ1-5	CASSVDRDNQPQHF
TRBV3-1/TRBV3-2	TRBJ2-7	CASSPRTVSYEQYF
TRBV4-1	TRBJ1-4	CASSQGGTGREKLFF
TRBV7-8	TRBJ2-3	CASSLAMEGAFTDTQYF
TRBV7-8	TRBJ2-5	CASSGQGVKGETQYF
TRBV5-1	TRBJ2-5	CASSLQATQYF
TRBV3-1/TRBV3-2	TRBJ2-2	CASSQDWGRGTGELFF